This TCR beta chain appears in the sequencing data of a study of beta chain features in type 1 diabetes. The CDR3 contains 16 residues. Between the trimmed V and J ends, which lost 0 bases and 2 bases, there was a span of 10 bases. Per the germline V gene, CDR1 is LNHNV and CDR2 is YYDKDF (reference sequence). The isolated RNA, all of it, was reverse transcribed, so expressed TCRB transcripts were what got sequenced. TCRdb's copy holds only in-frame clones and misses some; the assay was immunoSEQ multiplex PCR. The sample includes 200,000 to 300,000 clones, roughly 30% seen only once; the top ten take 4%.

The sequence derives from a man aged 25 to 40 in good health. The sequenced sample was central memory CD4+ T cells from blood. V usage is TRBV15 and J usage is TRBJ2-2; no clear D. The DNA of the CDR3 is TGTGCCACCAGCAGAGAAAAGGAAATCAACACCGGGGAGCTGTTTTTT. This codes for CATSREKEINTGELFF.